The 26 T cell receptor beta chains reported below all come from one sample, sequenced in a study of early T cells in non-severe SARS-CoV-2 infection. TCRdb reprocessed the 5' RACE reads with MiXCR, giving one entry per CDR3 protein. The top ten clones hold roughly 6.6% of a sample with around 77,000 distinct CDR3 sequences, 4.5% to 6% of them seen once. Sequencing was performed on whole blood, taken at baseline. These receptors were collected from an adult who was a healthcare worker with PCR-confirmed SARS-CoV-2 infection or an uninfected control (not recorded which).

This clonotype was recorded many times. The gene calls are TRBV19 and TRBJ1-5, with a weak D call TRBD1 (5 bases). Germline V gives CDR1 LNHDA, CDR2 SQIVND (reference sequence). Trimming left V 10 bases short and J 11 bases short, with 27 bases between. The CDR3 totals 15 residues. The CDR3 DNA is TGTGCCACCCAGGATAGGGCAGGGTCCGAGGTAGCCCAGCATTTT. Its translation: CATQDRAGSEVAQHF.

This clonotype was seen ten or more times. The chain links TRBV6-5 to TRBJ1-2; D not resolved. V was clipped by 7 bases and J by 5 bases, with 14 bases between them. From germline, CDR1 is MNHEY and CDR2 SVGAGI. The CDR3 runs 13 residues. DNA of the CDR3: TGTGCCAGCACCCGATCCCCCGCTTATGGCTACACCTTC. It yields the protein CASTRSPAYGYTF.

In this sample, this clonotype turned up many times. The V gene is TRBV27, the J gene TRBJ1-1, with D possibly TRBD1 on 5 matching bases. Germline V gives CDR1 MNHEY, CDR2 SMNVEV (reference sequence). V shed 0 bases and J shed 3 bases, with 11 bases lying between them. The CDR3 totals 15 residues. CDR3 sequence: CASSLSGGWDTEAFF. The CDR3 nucleotides are TGTGCCAGCAGTTTATCGGGGGGTTGGGACACTGAAGCTTTCTTT.

This clonotype was detected ten times or more. The V call is TRBV6-1, the J call TRBJ2-7, with D possibly being TRBD2 (7 bases). Trimming pared 3 bases from V and 3 bases from J, leaving 12 bases between. The CDR3 spans 14 residues. In germline, CDR1 is MNHNS, CDR2 SASEGT. CDR3 amino acids: CASSDGGLHYEQYF. CDR3 in DNA: TGTGCCAGCAGTGACGGGGGGCTGCACTACGAGCAGTACTTC.

This clonotype was picked up many times. The CDR3: CASSVGGQNYGYTF. The CDR3 coding sequence is TGTGCCAGCAGCGTAGGAGGGCAGAACTATGGCTACACCTTC. The chain joins TRBV9 to TRBJ1-2; D is unresolved. The CDR3 has 14 residues. The V end was cut by 0 bases, the J end by 2 bases, with 8 bases between. The germline gives CDR1 SGDLS, CDR2 YYNGEE.

This clonotype was observed many times. The chain employs TRBV20-1 and TRBJ1-1; D is possibly TRBD1 (6 bases). The CDR3 is 13 residues long. CDR1 and CDR2 from the germline V gene are DFQATT and SNEGSKA (reference sequence). V was trimmed by 7 bases and J by 2 bases, leaving 14 bases between them. This CDR3 is CSVIWGANTEAFF. The CDR3 DNA is TGCAGTGTGATATGGGGGGCCAACACTGAAGCTTTCTTT.

This clonotype occurred a few times. V gene TRBV6-1 combines with J gene TRBJ2-3; D is unclear. In germline, CDR1 is MNHNS, CDR2 SASEGT. Trimming cost V 10 bases and J 3 bases, with 17 bases left between them. CDR3 size: 14 residues. CDR3 DNA sequence: TGTGCCACGGCGGTGAGTTTGGGGACAGATACGCAGTATTTT. Amino acids: CATAVSLGTDTQYF.

This clonotype turned up a few times. The chain couples TRBV2 to TRBJ2-4, with 10 bases lining up with TRBD2. The CDR3 length is 15 residues. The ends lost 1 base at V and 7 bases at J; junction bases unmatched: 4. CDR1 SNHLY and CDR2 FYNNEI come from the germline V gene. This CDR3 is CASSEGTSGENIQYF. The DNA for the CDR3 is TGTGCCAGCAGTGAAGGGACTAGCGGAGAGAACATTCAGTACTTC.

This clonotype showed up many times. The chain has TRBV20-1 and TRBJ1-5; no clear D. Germline lookup yields CDR1 DFQATT and CDR2 SNEGSKA (reference sequence). V lost 3 bases and J lost 3, with 6 bases in between. The CDR3 has 12 residues. CDR3 amino acids: CSASKNNQPQHF. CDR3 DNA: TGCAGTGCTAGCAAGAACAATCAGCCCCAGCATTTT.

This sequence joins TRBV7-2 and TRBJ2-1, with D tentatively TRBD2 (5 bases). V was clipped by 5 bases and J by 15 bases, with 17 bases between them. CDR1 and CDR2 from the germline V gene are SGHTA and FQGNSA. This CDR3 is built from 12 residues. The CDR3 here is CASSHRSGRRFF. The CDR3 bases are TGTGCCAGCAGCCATAGGAGCGGACGGAGGTTCTTC.

This clonotype occurred many times. The chain combines TRBV20-1 with TRBJ1-2; TRBD1 aligns across 10 bases. The CDR3 consists of 12 residues. The germline CDR1 and CDR2 sequences are DFQATT and SNEGSKA (reference sequence). With V trimmed by 6 bases and J by 8 bases, 6 bases remained unmatched. DNA of the CDR3: TGCAGTGCCGGGGACAGGGGTTTCGGCTACACCTTC. As protein: CSAGDRGFGYTF.

The rearrangement links TRBV20-1 to TRBJ1-1; D uncertain. Germline CDR1 DFQATT, CDR2 SNEGSKA (reference sequence). The CDR3 contains 13 residues. Trimming left V 6 bases short and J 3 bases short, with 14 bases between. For the CDR3, the DNA is TGCAGTGCCTGGCGGAGCAGGCACACTGAAGCTTTCTTT. This codes for CSAWRSRHTEAFF.

V gene TRBV30 combines with J gene TRBJ2-1; D not resolved. Between the trimmed V and J ends, which lost 5 bases and 6 bases, there was a span of 20 bases. This CDR3 spans 15 amino acids. Germline V lookup: CDR1 GTSNPN, CDR2 SVGIG (reference sequence). The CDR3 spells CAWAHVRRVLNEQFF. Written as DNA, the CDR3 is TGTGCCTGGGCTCATGTCAGACGGGTACTCAATGAGCAGTTCTTC.

The rearrangement joins TRBV6-1 to TRBJ1-1; TRBD1 might be the D (5 bases). The ends were cut back, 7 bases at V and 4 bases at J, with 19 bases in the middle. Per the germline V gene, CDR1 is MNHNS and CDR2 is SASEGT. CDR3 size: 15 residues. CDR3 bases: TGTGCCAGCACCGACTTCTTAGGGGTTGGCACTGAAGCTTTCTTT. The encoded protein is CASTDFLGVGTEAFF.

This clonotype was counted only a few times. The chain combines TRBV2 with TRBJ2-5, with D possibly TRBD2 on 6 matching bases. Germline loops: CDR1 SNHLY, CDR2 FYNNEI. Trimming removed 7 bases from V and 4 bases from J, with 10 bases in between. The CDR3 consists of 12 residues. For the CDR3, the DNA is TGTGCCAGCACCCCGGGGGTAGAGACCCAGTACTTC. It yields the protein CASTPGVETQYF.

The rearrangement links TRBV12-3 or TRBV12-4 to TRBJ1-2; D may be TRBD1 (5 bases). V dropped 3 bases and J dropped 4 bases, with 9 bases sitting between them. The CDR3 sequence is 13 residues long. The CDR3 DNA sequence: TGTGCCAGCAGTTTCAAGCAGGGCTATGGCTACACCTTC. It yields the protein CASSFKQGYGYTF.

This clonotype was found many times. V gene TRBV9 combines with J gene TRBJ1-5, with 7 bases that match TRBD1. V lost 0 bases and J lost 1; bases outside the gene matches: 4. Germline-derived CDR1 and CDR2 are SGDLS and YYNGEE. The CDR3 consists of 16 residues. The CDR3 nucleotides read TGTGCCAGCAGCGTAGTTCGACAGGGAAGCAATCAGCCCCAGCATTTT. Its protein product is CASSVVRQGSNQPQHF.

With regard to this clonotype: A much more abundant neighbour one base away suggests this may be a read error. The chain links TRBV6-1 to TRBJ2-1; D not certain. This CDR3 is built from 14 residues. From germline, CDR1 is MNHNS and CDR2 SASEGT. Written as DNA, the CDR3 is TGTGCCAGCAATGAAGTGGCTACTTTAAATGAGCAGTTCTTC. It codes for CASNEVATLNEQFF.

This clonotype was seen at least ten times. The chain couples TRBV12-3 or TRBV12-4 to TRBJ2-5; 10 nucleotides match TRBD2. J gave up 1 base and V 1 base, and 9 bases lay outside the gene matches. The CDR3 has 18 amino acids. CDR3 DNA: TGTGCCAGCAGTTTAGGGACTAGCGGAGGAGGGTCCCAAGAGACCCAGTACTTC. Residues: CASSLGTSGGGSQETQYF.

This clonotype was detected ten times or more. This chain uses TRBV20-1 with TRBJ2-3, with unresolved D. Trimming removed 1 base from V and 1 base from J, with 9 bases in between. Germline V gene data show CDR1 as DFQATT and CDR2 as SNEGSKA (reference sequence). The CDR3 loop spans 14 amino acids. CDR3 protein: CSARVNIGTDTQYF. CDR3 nucleotides: TGCAGTGCTAGAGTCAATATCGGCACAGATACGCAGTATTTT.

This clonotype came up many times. The rearrangement uses TRBV6-2 or TRBV6-3 and TRBJ2-1; 7 bases are shared with TRBD2. CDR3 size: 13 residues. Germline V gene lookup returns CDR1 MNHEY and CDR2 SVGEGT. The V segment lost 5 bases and the J segment 6 bases; nucleotides outside the gene matches: 4. In nucleotides, the CDR3 is TGTGCCAGCAGTAAACTAGCGAGCAATGAGCAGTTCTTC. It is translated as CASSKLASNEQFF.

This clonotype was seen repeatedly, ten times or more. DNA for the CDR3: TGTGCCAGCAGCCAGCTAGACACTGAAGCTTTCTTT. It specifies CASSQLDTEAFF. The chain employs TRBV14 and TRBJ1-1, with D hard to call. V dropped 3 bases and J dropped 3 bases, with 5 bases sitting between them. This CDR3 region has 12 residues. Germline CDR1 is SGHDN and CDR2 is FVKESK.

Many counts were recorded for this clonotype. The V and J genes are TRBV20-1 and TRBJ2-3; 8 nucleotides agree with TRBD2. Germline V gene sequence: CDR1 DFQATT, CDR2 SNEGSKA (reference sequence). The junction had 8 bases not matched to a gene; V was cut back by 6 bases and J by 0 bases. The CDR3 sequence is 15 residues long. The CDR3 nucleotides read TGCAGTGCAAAGATATCTAGCGGGAGCACAGATACGCAGTATTTT. Encoded protein: CSAKISSGSTDTQYF.

Only a few counts were recorded for this clonotype. This chain links TRBV7-2 with TRBJ2-7; 8 bases line up with TRBD2. V was clipped by 4 bases and J by 2 bases; unmatched bases: 10. Germline V gives CDR1 SGHTA, CDR2 FQGNSA. This CDR3 region has 16 residues. As DNA, the CDR3 is TGTGCCAGCAGCTCCCCATGGATAGCGGGGACCTACGAGCAGTACTTC. Translated, it gives CASSSPWIAGTYEQYF.

In this sample, this clonotype turned up a few times. The V and J genes are TRBV29-1 and TRBJ2-7; D might be TRBD1 (6 bases). CDR1 and CDR2 (germline): SQVTM, ANQGSEA. This CDR3 contains 17 residues. Trimming shortened V by 3 bases and J by 2 bases, and 23 bases separated the two germline ends. This CDR3 is CSVEGGTRTDRPYEQYF. The CDR3 bases are TGCAGCGTTGAGGGCGGTACCAGGACAGACAGGCCCTACGAGCAGTACTTC.

This clonotype was recorded at least ten times. This sequence joins TRBV7-6 and TRBJ2-2, with D tentatively TRBD1 (6 bases). Germline CDR1 SGHVS, CDR2 FNYEAQ. Deletions cut 2 bases from V and 5 bases from J, with 18 bases between. The CDR3 has 17 amino acids. The CDR3 is CASSLPWGPPNTGELFF. The CDR3 coding sequence is TGTGCCAGCAGCTTACCGTGGGGGCCCCCAAATACCGGGGAGCTGTTTTTT.